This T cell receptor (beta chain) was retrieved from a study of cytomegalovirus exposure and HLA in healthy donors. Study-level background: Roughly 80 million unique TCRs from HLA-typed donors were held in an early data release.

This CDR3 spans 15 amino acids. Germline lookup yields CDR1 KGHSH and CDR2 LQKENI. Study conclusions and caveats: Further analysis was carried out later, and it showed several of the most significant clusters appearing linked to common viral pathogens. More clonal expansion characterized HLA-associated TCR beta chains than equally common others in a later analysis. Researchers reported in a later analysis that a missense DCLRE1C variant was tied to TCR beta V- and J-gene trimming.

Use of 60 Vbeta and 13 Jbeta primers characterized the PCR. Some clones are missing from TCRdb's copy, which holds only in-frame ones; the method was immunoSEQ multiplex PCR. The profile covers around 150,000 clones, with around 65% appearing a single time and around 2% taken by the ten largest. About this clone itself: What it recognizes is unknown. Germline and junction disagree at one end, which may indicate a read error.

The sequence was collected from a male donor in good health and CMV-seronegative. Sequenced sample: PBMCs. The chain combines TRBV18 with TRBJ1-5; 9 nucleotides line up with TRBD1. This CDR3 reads CASSPQGAANQPQHF. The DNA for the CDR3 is TGTGCCAGCTCGCCACAGGGGGCGGCGAATCAGCCCCAGCATTTT. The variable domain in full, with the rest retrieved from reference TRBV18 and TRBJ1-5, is NAGVMQNPRHLVRRRGQEARLRCSPMKGHSHVYWYRQLPEEGLKFMVYLQKENIIDESGMPKERFSAEFPKEGPSILRIQQVVRGDSAAYFCASSPQGAANQPQHFGDGTRLSIL.